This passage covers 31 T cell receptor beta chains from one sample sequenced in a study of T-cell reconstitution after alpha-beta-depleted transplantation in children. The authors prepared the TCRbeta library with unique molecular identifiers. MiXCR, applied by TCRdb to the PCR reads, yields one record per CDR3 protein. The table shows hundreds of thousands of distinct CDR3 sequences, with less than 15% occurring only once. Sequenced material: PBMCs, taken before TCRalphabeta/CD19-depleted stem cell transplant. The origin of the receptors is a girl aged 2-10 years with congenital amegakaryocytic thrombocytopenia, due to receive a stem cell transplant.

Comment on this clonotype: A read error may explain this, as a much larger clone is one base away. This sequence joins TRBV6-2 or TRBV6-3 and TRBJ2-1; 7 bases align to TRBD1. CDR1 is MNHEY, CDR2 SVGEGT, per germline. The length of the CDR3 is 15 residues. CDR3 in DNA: TGTGCCAGCAGTTACGGGACAGAGTCATTCGATGAGCAGCTCTTC. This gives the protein CASSYGTESFDEQLF.

CDR3 sequence: CASSLSGPGADTQYF. CDR3 nucleotide sequence: TGTGCCAGCAGTTTATCCGGCCCAGGGGCAGATACGCAGTATTTT. J is TRBJ2-3 and V is TRBV27; TRBD1 is a possible D gene (6 bases). CDR1 is MNHEY, CDR2 SMNVEV, per germline (reference sequence). V lost 0 bases and J 4 bases, leaving 11 bases between the germline ends. This CDR3 spans 15 amino acids.

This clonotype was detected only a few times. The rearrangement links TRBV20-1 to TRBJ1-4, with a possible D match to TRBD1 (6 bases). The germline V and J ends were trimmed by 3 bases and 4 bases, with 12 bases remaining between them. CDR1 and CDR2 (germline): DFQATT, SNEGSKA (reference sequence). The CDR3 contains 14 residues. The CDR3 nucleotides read TGCAGTGCTAGTAACAGGGCTGGTAATGAAAAACTGTTTTTT. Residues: CSASNRAGNEKLFF.

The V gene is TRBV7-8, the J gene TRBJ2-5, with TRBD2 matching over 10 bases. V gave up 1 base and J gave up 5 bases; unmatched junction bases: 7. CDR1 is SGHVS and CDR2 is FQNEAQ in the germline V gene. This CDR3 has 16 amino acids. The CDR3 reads CASSLEASGSWETQYF. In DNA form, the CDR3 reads TGTGCCAGCAGCTTAGAAGCTAGCGGGAGTTGGGAGACCCAGTACTTC.

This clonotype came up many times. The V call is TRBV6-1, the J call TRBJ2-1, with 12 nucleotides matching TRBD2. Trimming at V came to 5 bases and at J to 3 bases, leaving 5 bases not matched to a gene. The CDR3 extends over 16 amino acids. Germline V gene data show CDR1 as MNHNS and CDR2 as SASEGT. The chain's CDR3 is CASSPLAGGYYNEQFF. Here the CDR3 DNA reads TGTGCCAGCAGTCCTCTAGCGGGAGGGTACTACAATGAGCAGTTCTTC.

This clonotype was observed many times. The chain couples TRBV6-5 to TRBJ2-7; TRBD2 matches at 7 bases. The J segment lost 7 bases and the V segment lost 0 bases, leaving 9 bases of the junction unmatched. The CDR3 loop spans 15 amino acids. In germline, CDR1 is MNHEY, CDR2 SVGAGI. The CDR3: CASSYSGTNSGEQYF. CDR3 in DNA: TGTGCCAGCAGTTACTCAGGGACTAACTCAGGGGAGCAGTACTTC.

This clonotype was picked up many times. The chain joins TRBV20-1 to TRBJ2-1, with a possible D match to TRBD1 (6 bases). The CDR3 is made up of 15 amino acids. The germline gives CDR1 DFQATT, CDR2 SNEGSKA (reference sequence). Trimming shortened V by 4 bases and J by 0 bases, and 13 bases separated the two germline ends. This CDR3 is CSAIYVDSSYNEQFF. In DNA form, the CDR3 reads TGCAGTGCTATTTATGTGGACAGCTCCTACAATGAGCAGTTCTTC.

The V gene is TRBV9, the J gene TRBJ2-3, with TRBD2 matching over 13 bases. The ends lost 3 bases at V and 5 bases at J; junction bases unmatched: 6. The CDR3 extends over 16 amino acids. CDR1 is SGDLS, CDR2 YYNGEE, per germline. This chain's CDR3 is CASSAGLAGEVDTQYF. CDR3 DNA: TGTGCCAGCAGCGCAGGACTAGCGGGAGAGGTAGATACGCAGTATTTT. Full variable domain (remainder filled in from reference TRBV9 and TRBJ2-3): DSGVTQTPKHLITATGQRVTLRCSPRSGDLSVYWYQQSLDQGLQFLIQYYNGEERAKGNILERFSAQQFPDLHSELNLSSLELGDSALYFCASSAGLAGEVDTQYFGPGTRLTVL.

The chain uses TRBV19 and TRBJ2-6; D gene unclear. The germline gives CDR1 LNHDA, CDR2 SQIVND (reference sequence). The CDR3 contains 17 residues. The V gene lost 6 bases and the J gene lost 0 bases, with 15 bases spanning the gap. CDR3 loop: CASSPPFWRSGANVLTF. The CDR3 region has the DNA TGTGCCAGTAGCCCCCCGTTTTGGCGCTCTGGGGCCAACGTCCTGACTTTC.

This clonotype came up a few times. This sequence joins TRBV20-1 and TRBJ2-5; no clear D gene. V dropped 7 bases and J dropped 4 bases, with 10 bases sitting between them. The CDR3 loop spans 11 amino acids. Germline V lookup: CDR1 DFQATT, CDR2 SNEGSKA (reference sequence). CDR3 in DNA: TGCAGTGTCATTTTAGTAGAGACCCAGTACTTC. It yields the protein CSVILVETQYF.

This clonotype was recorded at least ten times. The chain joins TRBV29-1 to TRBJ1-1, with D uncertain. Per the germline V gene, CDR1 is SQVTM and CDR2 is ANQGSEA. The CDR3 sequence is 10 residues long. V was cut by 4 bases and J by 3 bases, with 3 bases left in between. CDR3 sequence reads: CSVGDTEAFF. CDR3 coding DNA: TGCAGCGTTGGAGACACTGAAGCTTTCTTT.

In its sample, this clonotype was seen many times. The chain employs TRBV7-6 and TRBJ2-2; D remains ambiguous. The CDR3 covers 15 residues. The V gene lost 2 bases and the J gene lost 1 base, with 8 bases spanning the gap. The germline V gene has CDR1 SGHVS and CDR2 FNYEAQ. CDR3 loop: CASSLRALNTGELFF. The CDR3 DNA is TGTGCCAGCAGCTTAAGGGCATTGAACACCGGGGAGCTGTTTTTT. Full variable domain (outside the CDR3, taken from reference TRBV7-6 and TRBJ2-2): GAGVSQSPRYKVTKRGQDVALRCDPISGHVSLYWYRQALGQGPEFLTYFNYEAQQDKSGLPNDRFSAERPEGSISTLTIQRTEQRDSAMYRCASSLRALNTGELFFGEGSRLTVL.

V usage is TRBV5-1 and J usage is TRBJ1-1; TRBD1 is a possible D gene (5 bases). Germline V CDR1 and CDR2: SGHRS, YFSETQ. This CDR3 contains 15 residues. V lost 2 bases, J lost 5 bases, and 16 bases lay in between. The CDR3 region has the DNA TGCGCCAGCAGCTTCGAGGGGAGGAGAGGGACTGAAGCTTTCTTT. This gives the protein CASSFEGRRGTEAFF.

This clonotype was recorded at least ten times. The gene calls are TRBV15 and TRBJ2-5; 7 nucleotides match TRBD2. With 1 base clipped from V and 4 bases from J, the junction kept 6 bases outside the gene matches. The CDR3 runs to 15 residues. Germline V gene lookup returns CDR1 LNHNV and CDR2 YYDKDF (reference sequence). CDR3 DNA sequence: TGTGCCACCAGCAGAGGCGGGAGTCAAATAGAGACCCAGTACTTC. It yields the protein CATSRGGSQIETQYF.

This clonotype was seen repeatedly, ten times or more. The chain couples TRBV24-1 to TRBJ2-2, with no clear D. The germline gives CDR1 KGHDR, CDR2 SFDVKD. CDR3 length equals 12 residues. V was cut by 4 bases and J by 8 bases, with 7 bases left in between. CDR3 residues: CATSELSGELFF. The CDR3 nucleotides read TGTGCCACCAGTGAATTATCTGGGGAGCTGTTTTTT.

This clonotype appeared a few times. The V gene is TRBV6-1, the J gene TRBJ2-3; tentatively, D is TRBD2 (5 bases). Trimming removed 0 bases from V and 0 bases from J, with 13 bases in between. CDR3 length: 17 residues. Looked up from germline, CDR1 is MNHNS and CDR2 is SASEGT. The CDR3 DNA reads TGTGCCAGCAGTGAAGCAGGAGGAGGCGGGAGCACAGATACGCAGTATTTT. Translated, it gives CASSEAGGGGSTDTQYF.

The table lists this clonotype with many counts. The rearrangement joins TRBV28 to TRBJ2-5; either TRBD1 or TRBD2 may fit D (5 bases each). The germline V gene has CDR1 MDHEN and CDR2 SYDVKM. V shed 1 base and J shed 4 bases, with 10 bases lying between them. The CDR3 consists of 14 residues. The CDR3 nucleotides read TGTGCCAGCAGTTTATACGGTGGGGGAGAGACCCAGTACTTC. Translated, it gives CASSLYGGGETQYF.

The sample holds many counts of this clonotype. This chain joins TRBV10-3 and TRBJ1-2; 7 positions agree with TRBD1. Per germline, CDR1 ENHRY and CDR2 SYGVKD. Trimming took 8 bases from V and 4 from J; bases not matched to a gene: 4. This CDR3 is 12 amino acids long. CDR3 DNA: TGTGCCATCGGGGGACAGCTCTATGGCTACACCTTC. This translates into CAIGGQLYGYTF.

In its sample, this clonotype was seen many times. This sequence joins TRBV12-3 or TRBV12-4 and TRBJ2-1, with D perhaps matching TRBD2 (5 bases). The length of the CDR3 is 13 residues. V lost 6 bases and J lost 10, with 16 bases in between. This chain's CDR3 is CASRATPREEQFF. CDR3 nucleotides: TGTGCCAGCAGGGCAACCCCCCGGGAAGAGCAGTTCTTC.

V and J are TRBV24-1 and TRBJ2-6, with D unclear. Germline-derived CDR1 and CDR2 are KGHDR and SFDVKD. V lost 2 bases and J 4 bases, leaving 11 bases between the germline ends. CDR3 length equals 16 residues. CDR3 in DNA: TGTGCCACCAGTGATTCTCTGAGTTCCGGGGCCAACGTCCTGACTTTC. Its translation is CATSDSLSSGANVLTF.

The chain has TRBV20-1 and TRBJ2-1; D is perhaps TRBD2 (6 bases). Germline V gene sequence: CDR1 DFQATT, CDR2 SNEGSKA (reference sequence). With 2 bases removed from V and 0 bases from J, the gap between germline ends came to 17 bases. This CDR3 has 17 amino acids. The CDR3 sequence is CSARRLLAPSSYNEQFF. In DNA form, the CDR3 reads TGCAGTGCTAGACGCCTTCTAGCGCCGAGCTCCTACAATGAGCAGTTCTTC.

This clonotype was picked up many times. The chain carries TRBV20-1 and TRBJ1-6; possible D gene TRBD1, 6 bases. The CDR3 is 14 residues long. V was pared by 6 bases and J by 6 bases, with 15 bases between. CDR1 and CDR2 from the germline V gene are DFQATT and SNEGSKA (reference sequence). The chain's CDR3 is CSAFSDSSNSPLHF. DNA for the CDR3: TGCAGTGCCTTCTCGGACAGCAGTAATTCACCCCTCCACTTT.

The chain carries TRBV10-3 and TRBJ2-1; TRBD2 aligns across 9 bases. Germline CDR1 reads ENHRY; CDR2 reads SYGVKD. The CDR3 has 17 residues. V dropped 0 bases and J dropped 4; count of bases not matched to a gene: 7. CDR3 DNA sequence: TGTGCCATCAGTGAGTCAAGAGCGGGAGGTCCTTACAATGAGCAGTTCTTC. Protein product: CAISESRAGGPYNEQFF.

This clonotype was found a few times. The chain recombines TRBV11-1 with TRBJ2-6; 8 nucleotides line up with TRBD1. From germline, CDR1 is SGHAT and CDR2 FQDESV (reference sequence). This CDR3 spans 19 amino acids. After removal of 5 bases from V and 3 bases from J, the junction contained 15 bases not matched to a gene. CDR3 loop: CASSPLRGPVADGANVLTF. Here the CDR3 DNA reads TGTGCCAGCAGCCCCCTCAGGGGGCCTGTGGCGGATGGGGCCAACGTCCTGACTTTC.

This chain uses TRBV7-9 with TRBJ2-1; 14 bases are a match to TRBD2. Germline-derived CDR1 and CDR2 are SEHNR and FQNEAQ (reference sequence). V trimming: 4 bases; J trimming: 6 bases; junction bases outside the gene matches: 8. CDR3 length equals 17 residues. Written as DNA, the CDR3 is TGTGCCAGCAGCTCCCTCGGGACTAGCGGGAGAGGCAATGAGCAGTTCTTC. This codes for CASSSLGTSGRGNEQFF.

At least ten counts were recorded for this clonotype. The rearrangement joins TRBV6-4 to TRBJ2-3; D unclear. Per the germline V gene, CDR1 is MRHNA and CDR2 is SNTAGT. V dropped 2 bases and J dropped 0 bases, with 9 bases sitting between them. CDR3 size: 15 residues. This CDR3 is CASSDGQDSTDTQYF. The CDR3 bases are TGTGCCAGCAGTGACGGTCAGGATAGCACAGATACGCAGTATTTT.

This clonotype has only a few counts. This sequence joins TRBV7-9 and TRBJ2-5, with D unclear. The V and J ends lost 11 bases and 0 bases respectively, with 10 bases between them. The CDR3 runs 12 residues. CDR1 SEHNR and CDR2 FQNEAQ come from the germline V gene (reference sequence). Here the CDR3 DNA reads TGTGCCTGCGATACTAACCAAGAGACCCAGTACTTC. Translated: CACDTNQETQYF.

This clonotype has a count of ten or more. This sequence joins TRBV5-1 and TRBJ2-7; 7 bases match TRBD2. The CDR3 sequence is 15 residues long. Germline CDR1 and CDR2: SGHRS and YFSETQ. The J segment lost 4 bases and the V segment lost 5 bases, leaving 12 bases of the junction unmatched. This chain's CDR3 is CASRDIGGSMYEQYF. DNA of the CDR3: TGCGCCAGCAGGGATATCGGCGGGAGTATGTACGAGCAGTACTTC.

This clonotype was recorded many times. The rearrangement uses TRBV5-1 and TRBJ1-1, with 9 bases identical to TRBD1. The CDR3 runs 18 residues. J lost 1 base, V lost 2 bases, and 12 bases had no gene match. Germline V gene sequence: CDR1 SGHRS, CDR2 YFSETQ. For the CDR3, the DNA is TGCGCCAGCAGCTTAACCGGGACAGGGAAGTCCCCGAACACTGAAGCTTTCTTT. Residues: CASSLTGTGKSPNTEAFF.

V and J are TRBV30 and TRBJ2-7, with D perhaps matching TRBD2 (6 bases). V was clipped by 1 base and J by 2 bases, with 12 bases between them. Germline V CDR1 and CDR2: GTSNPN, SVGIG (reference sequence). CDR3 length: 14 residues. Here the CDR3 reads CAWSDRGGAYEQYF. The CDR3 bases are TGTGCCTGGAGTGATCGAGGCGGGGCCTACGAGCAGTACTTC. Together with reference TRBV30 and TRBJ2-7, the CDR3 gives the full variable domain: SQTIHQWPATLVQPVGSPLSLECTVEGTSNPNLYWYRQAAGRGLQLLFYSVGIGQISSEVPQNLSASRPQDRQFILSSKKLLLSDSGFYLCAWSDRGGAYEQYFGPGTRLTVT.

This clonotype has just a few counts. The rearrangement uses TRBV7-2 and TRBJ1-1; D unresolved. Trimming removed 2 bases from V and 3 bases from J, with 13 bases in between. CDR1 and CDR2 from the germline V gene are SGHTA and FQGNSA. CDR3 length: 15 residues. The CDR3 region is CASSLFGFWDTEAFF. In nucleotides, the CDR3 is TGTGCCAGCAGCTTATTCGGGTTCTGGGACACTGAAGCTTTCTTT.